A selection of T cell receptor beta chains follows, all from one sample in a study of blood T cells in healthy people across ages. TCRdb itself ran the 5' RACE reads through MiXCR, one entry per CDR3 protein. This table has 1.5 million to 2 million distinct CDR3 sequences, over 25% appearing once. The sample was blood. Source of these receptors: a woman aged 25 to 45 in good health. The CDR3 runs from the conserved cysteine through the conserved F or W. A D gene is named only where the DNA matches it firmly. Size is stated for part of the rows, as once, few or many counts, or as a class when the clone is expanded.

clone_size d_call j_call v_call cdr3_nt cdr3_aa
NA NA TRBJ1-4 TRBV12-3/TRBV12-4 TGTGCCAGCAGTTTTGAAGCAACTAATGAGAAACGGTTTTTT CASSFEATNEKRFF
NA TRBD1 TRBJ2-5 TRBV9 TGTGCCGGCAGCACCACGACAGGGGGCGGGGAGACCCAGTACTTC CAGSTTTGGGETQYF
many NA TRBJ2-7 TRBV20-1 TGCAGTGCCCTGTTAACAATAGCCTACGAGCAGTACTTC CSALLTIAYEQYF
few NA TRBJ1-1 TRBV5-6 TGTGCCAGCAGCTTGCCAGCTCACACTGAAGCTTTCTTT CASSLPAHTEAFF
NA NA TRBJ1-6 TRBV7-6 TGTGCCAGCAGCAGGGCCCTAAATTTACCCCTCCACTTT CASSRALNLPLHF
few TRBD1 TRBJ2-1 TRBV6-5 TGTGCCAGCAGTTATCCGGGACAGGGGGCCCATGAGCAGTTCTTC CASSYPGQGAHEQFF
few NA TRBJ2-5 TRBV12-5 TGTGCTAGTGGTTCCTCGGTGCAGGAGACCCAGTACTTC CASGSSVQETQYF
many NA TRBJ2-1 TRBV29-1 TGCAGCGTTTCGGCCGGGACAACGGACAATGAGCAGTTCTTC CSVSAGTTDNEQFF
NA TRBD2 TRBJ2-1 TRBV11-2 TGTGCCAGCAGCTTAATCCCACAACTAGCGGGAGCCAATGAGCAGTTCTTC CASSLIPQLAGANEQFF
few NA TRBJ2-1 TRBV29-1 TGCAGCGTTAAAAAGGGGGGACCCTCGAATGAGCAGTTCTTC CSVKKGGPSNEQFF
NA TRBD2 TRBJ2-1 TRBV5-5 TGTGCCAGCAGCTTGGACGGGAGGCCCCCGGGAAATGAGCAGTTCTTC CASSLDGRPPGNEQFF
NA TRBD1 TRBJ1-5 TRBV10-1 TGCGCCAGCAGTGAGTCGAAACAAGGACAGGGTGGACCCCAGCATTTT CASSESKQGQGGPQHF
many NA TRBJ2-7 TRBV12-3/TRBV12-4 TGTGCCAGCACCACCACGTCTGGGGAGCAGTACTTC CASTTTSGEQYF
NA NA TRBJ2-1 TRBV5-1 TGCGCCAGCAGCTCAAGTAGCCACGATGAGCAGTTCTTC CASSSSSHDEQFF
NA NA TRBJ2-4 TRBV20-1 TGCAGTGAAAGAGGGGTAAACATTCAGTACTTC CSERGVNIQYF
NA NA TRBJ2-5 TRBV15 TGTGCCACCAGCATCCGAGCGACAGTCCAAGAGACCCAGTACTTC CATSIRATVQETQYF
few NA TRBJ2-7 TRBV7-9 TGTGCCACCACGAGGACAACTAGCTCCTACGAGCAGTACTTC CATTRTTSSYEQYF
NA TRBD1 TRBJ2-1 TRBV2 TGTGCCAGCAGAGACAGGGGTGGTGAGCAGTTCTTC CASRDRGGEQFF
NA NA TRBJ2-7 TRBV20-1 TGCAGTGCTAGGGAGGATAGGTACGAGCAGTACTTC CSAREDRYEQYF
NA TRBD2 TRBJ2-1 TRBV7-2 TGCGCCAGCAGCATAATGCCTAGCGGGAGCAATGAGCAGTTCTTC CASSIMPSGSNEQFF
NA TRBD1 TRBJ1-2 TRBV12-3/TRBV12-4 TGTGCCAGCAGTCGCAACGACAGGGACCCGGATGGCTACACCTTC CASSRNDRDPDGYTF
once NA TRBJ2-1 TRBV12-3/TRBV12-4 TGTGCGTTAGGTTATGGAAATGAGCAGTTCTTC CALGYGNEQFF
NA TRBD2 TRBJ2-1 TRBV27 TGTGCCAGCAGTTTCGTGTCTAGCGGGAGGGCTGGGAATGAGCAGTTCTTC CASSFVSSGRAGNEQFF
NA NA TRBJ2-7 TRBV5-1 TGCGCCAGCAGCATCAACAGGGGAGGAGAGCAGTACTTC CASSINRGGEQYF
few NA TRBJ2-5 TRBV7-2 TGTGCCAGCAGCAAGTCAGGTCTGACGGAGACCCAGTACTTC CASSKSGLTETQYF
NA NA TRBJ2-5 TRBV5-5 TGTACCAGCAGCTTCGAGAGCCAGGAGACCCAGTACTTC CTSSFESQETQYF
many NA TRBJ1-1 TRBV7-9 TGTGCCAGCACCGCCCTGGAGGGGATGAACACTGAAGCTTTCTTT CASTALEGMNTEAFF
few NA TRBJ2-7 TRBV3-1 TGTGCCAGCAGCCAAGAGCCGTTAACCTACGAGCAGTACTTC CASSQEPLTYEQYF
NA NA TRBJ1-2 TRBV9 TGTGCCAGCAGCGTAGCAGGGGCCTTTGAAGGCTACACCTTC CASSVAGAFEGYTF
NA NA TRBJ2-1 TRBV6-5 TGTGCCAGCAGTTACTCGTTATTCCAATACAATGAGCAGTTCTTC CASSYSLFQYNEQFF
NA NA TRBJ2-3 TRBV6-6 TGTGCCAGCACCACGAGGGGAACGAGCACAGATACGCAGTATTTT CASTTRGTSTDTQYF
NA TRBD1 TRBJ2-3 TRBV18 TGTGCCAGCTCACCACAGACAGGGGACACAGATACGCAGTATTTT CASSPQTGDTDTQYF
NA TRBD1 TRBJ1-1 TRBV9 TGTGCCAGCAGCGGCTCCAGGGGGCCGAACACTGAAGCTTTCTTT CASSGSRGPNTEAFF
many TRBD2 TRBJ2-7 TRBV6-1 TGTGCCAGCAGGGCGGGACTAGCGGGGGGCGAGTACTACGAGCAGTACTTC CASRAGLAGGEYYEQYF
few TRBD2 TRBJ2-7 TRBV7-9 TGTGCCAGCAGCCGTAGCGGGGGGGCGGCCGAGCAGTACTTC CASSRSGGAAEQYF
few TRBD1 TRBJ1-4 TRBV7-6 TGTGCCAGCAGCCCCACGAATACAGGGGCCACAGAAAAACTGTTTTTT CASSPTNTGATEKLFF
many NA TRBJ2-5 TRBV7-9 TGTGCCAGCAGCTTAGAAGGGGGAGGCGAGACCCAGTACTTC CASSLEGGGETQYF
NA TRBD2 TRBJ2-2 TRBV7-2 TGTGCCAGCAGCAAAAAATTGGGACTAGCGGTAGTCGGGAACACCGGGGAGCTGTTTTTT CASSKKLGLAVVGNTGELFF
few NA TRBJ2-5 TRBV7-2 TGTGCCAGCAGCGCGTACAGGGACCGAGAGACCCAGTACTTC CASSAYRDRETQYF
few NA TRBJ1-1 TRBV25-1 TGTGCCAGCAGTGAAGCAGGGGTCAGGGCTGAAGCTTTCTTT CASSEAGVRAEAFF
NA TRBD1 TRBJ2-1 TRBV10-3 TGTGCCATCAGCAACCGGGACAGGGGGGTGAATGAGCAGTTCTTC CAISNRDRGVNEQFF
few TRBD2 TRBJ2-7 TRBV7-6 TGTGCCAGCGGACCCATAGCGGGAGACGCTCCCGAGCAGTACTTC CASGPIAGDAPEQYF
few TRBD1 TRBJ1-1 TRBV12-3/TRBV12-4 TGTGCCAGCAGTCCAGGGGGGATCACTGAAGCTTTCTTT CASSPGGITEAFF
few NA TRBJ2-7 TRBV12-3/TRBV12-4 TGTGCCAGCAGTTTCCGGGGCGCGGACTCCTACGAGCAGTACTTC CASSFRGADSYEQYF
NA NA TRBJ2-1 TRBV6-6 TGTGCCAGCAGTCCACTCCCGGACCACCCCCATGAGCAGTTCTTC CASSPLPDHPHEQFF
NA NA TRBJ2-4 TRBV25-1 TGTGCCAGCAGTGAATCTGGGGGCTGGGAGCAGTACTTC CASSESGGWEQYF
NA TRBD2 TRBJ2-5 TRBV9 TGTACCAGCAGCGTAGCGGGGGGAGGTGGTGAGCAGTACTTC CTSSVAGGGGEQYF
many NA TRBJ2-5 TRBV20-1 TGCAGTGCTGGGGGGCTTGAGGGGACCCAGTACTTC CSAGGLEGTQYF
few TRBD2 TRBJ2-1 TRBV29-1 TGCAGCGTTGTGGAGGCCCCTGGCGGGAGTATTCCTTACAATGAGCAGTTCTTC CSVVEAPGGSIPYNEQFF
many NA TRBJ1-4 TRBV29-1 TGCAGCGTTGAAAGGCCAGGGTTCCGCAAACTGTTTTTT CSVERPGFRKLFF